This T cell receptor (beta chain) was recorded in a study of blood T cells in healthy people across ages. In regard to this clonotype: Its antigen is undetermined.

The authors ran a second PCR of 7 to 11 cycles using a sample-barcoded 5' primer and a J-beta primer mix. TCRdb called the 5' RACE reads again in MiXCR, with one record for every CDR3 protein. This repertoire shows under 1,100,000 distinct CDR3 sequences, around 27% found once; its top ten account for around 0.75%. Trimming took 1 base from V and 9 from J; bases not matched to a gene: 11. The CDR3 consists of 15 residues. Germline values: CDR1 LNHDA, CDR2 SQIVND (reference sequence). Broader study findings: In older individuals, TCR beta diversity per million T cells was lower, falling roughly linearly with age.

This sample was shared with a second study, whose subject was T cells of mothers and their children. That paper adds: A few healthy Caucasian mothers and their six children donated. A primer called M1S, used in the second PCR, added sample barcodes and 2-4 random nucleotides. Related mother-child pairs shared slightly more overlap than unrelated pairs, but the difference was non-significant.

The receptor was derived from a girl aged 2 to 10 in good health. The V call is TRBV19, the J call TRBJ2-5; 7 nucleotides match TRBD2. Sequences were obtained from blood. DNA of the CDR3: TGTGCCAGTAGTATAGGGCTAGCGGCGCCCATGTCCCAGTACTTC. It yields the protein CASSIGLAAPMSQYF.